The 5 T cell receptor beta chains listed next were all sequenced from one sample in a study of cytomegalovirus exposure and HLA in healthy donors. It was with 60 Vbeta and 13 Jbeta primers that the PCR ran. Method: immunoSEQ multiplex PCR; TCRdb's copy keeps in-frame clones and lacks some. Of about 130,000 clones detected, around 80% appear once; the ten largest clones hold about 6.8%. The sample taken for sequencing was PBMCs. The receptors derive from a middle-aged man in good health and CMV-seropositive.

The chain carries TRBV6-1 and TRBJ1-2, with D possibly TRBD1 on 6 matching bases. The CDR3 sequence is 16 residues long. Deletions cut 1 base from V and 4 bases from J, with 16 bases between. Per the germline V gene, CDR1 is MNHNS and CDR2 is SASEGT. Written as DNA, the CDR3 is TGTGCCAGCAGTGAAGGGGGGGGGCCACGGCTCTATGGCTACACCTTC. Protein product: CASSEGGGPRLYGYTF.

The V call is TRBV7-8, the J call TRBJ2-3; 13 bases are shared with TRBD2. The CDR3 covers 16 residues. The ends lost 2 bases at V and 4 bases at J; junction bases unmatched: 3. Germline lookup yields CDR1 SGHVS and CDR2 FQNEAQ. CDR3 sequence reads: CASSLLLAGGPDTQYF. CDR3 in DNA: TGTGCCAGCAGCTTATTACTAGCGGGAGGGCCAGATACGCAGTATTTT.

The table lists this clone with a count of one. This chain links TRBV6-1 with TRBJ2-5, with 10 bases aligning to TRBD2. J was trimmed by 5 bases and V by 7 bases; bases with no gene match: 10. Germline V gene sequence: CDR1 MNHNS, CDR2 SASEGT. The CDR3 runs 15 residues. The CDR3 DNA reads TGTGCCAGCAACCCCCTAGCGGGAGAAGGGGAGACCCAGTACTTC. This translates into CASNPLAGEGETQYF.

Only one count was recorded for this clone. CDR3 amino acids: CASSLRQGGYQPQHF. The CDR3 bases are TGTGCCAGCAGCCTCCGACAGGGGGGCTATCAGCCCCAGCATTTT. The chain recombines TRBV6-5 with TRBJ1-5; 9 nucleotides align to TRBD1. The length of the CDR3 is 15 residues. CDR1 and CDR2 (germline): MNHEY, SVGAGI. The V gene end was trimmed by 6 bases and the J gene end by 5 bases; junction bases not matched to a gene: 8.

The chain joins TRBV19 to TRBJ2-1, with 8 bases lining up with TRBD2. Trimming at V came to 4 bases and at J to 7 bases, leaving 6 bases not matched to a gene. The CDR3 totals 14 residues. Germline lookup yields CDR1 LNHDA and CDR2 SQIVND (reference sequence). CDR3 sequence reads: CASSKGLARNEQFF. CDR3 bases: TGTGCCAGTAGTAAAGGACTAGCACGGAATGAGCAGTTCTTC.